A single sample gave rise to the 14 T cell receptor beta chains below, sequenced in a study of response to subunit inactivated influenza vaccine (dated by TCRdb to about 2018). Libraries came from RT-PCR. Data came from an Illumina HiSeq 2500. TCRdb itself trimmed the public reads at Q25 with fastp, ran MiXCR and retained productive beta chains. Under each unique CDR3 protein, matching rows form one entry showing the most common genes and DNA. The sample records about 540,000 distinct CDR3 sequences, 14% of which are singletons. Around 10% of the sample goes to the ten largest clones. Specimen: PBMCs from blood, collected roughly 12 days after vaccination. The receptors were sampled from a man aged 45 to 65 who received an inactivated influenza vaccine. Donor details come from another sample of the same person, matched by shared clones.

This clonotype was recorded a few times. This chain uses TRBV4-1 with TRBJ1-1; no clear D. This CDR3 spans 14 amino acids. Looked up from germline, CDR1 is MGHRA and CDR2 is YSYEKL. V lost 3 bases to trimming and J lost 1 base, with 9 bases between them. The CDR3 sequence: CASSQWQRNTEAFF. The CDR3 nucleotides read TGCGCCAGCAGCCAGTGGCAGAGGAACACTGAAGCTTTCTTT.

The chain couples TRBV20-1 to TRBJ1-2, with 7 bases that match TRBD1. Germline V gene lookup returns CDR1 DFQATT and CDR2 SNEGSKA (reference sequence). Losses at the gene ends were 5 bases for V and 1 base for J; bases not matched to a gene: 7. The CDR3 has 14 amino acids. The DNA of the CDR3 is TGCAGTGCTGGTCAGGGGGTGGTTAACTATGGCTACACCTTC. It codes for CSAGQGVVNYGYTF.

Only a few counts were recorded for this clonotype. This chain links TRBV3-1 with TRBJ1-1, with D uncertain. CDR3 length: 14 residues. CDR1 and CDR2 (germline): LGHDT, YNNKEL (reference sequence). V was cut by 0 bases and J by 2 bases, with 7 bases left in between. The CDR3: CASSQELKNTEAFF. The CDR3 nucleotides are TGTGCCAGCAGCCAAGAACTGAAAAACACTGAAGCTTTCTTT. Full variable domain (remainder filled in from reference TRBV3-1 and TRBJ1-1): DTAVSQTPKYLVTQMGNDKSIKCEQNLGHDTMYWYKQDSKKFLKIMFSYNNKELIINETVPNRFSPKSPDKAHLNLHINSLELGDSAVYFCASSQELKNTEAFFGQGTRLTVV.

The V and J genes are TRBV21-1 and TRBJ2-7; the table's D call TRBD2 went unverified against the DNA. TRBV21-1 is an annotated pseudogene. The CDR3 sequence is 18 residues long. CDR3 DNA sequence: TGTGCCAGCAGCAAAGAGAGGCTAGCGGGGGCCCCGGGCGACGAGCAGTACTTC. Its protein product is CASSKERLAGAPGDEQYF.

V and J are TRBV5-1 and TRBJ2-3; TRBD1 matches at 8 bases. The junction had 8 bases not matched to a gene; V was cut back by 4 bases and J by 4 bases. Per the germline V gene, CDR1 is SGHRS and CDR2 is YFSETQ. The CDR3 has 15 residues. Here the CDR3 reads CASSRTGGFADTQYF. The CDR3 nucleotides read TGCGCCAGCAGCCGAACAGGGGGGTTCGCAGATACGCAGTATTTT.

This clonotype turned up a few times. In DNA form, the CDR3 reads TGTGCCAGCAGTGAGGGTGGACGGTACAATGAGCAGTTCTTC. Protein: CASSEGGRYNEQFF. The genes are TRBV25-1 and TRBJ2-1; D is unresolved. With 3 bases removed from V and 4 bases from J, the gap between germline ends came to 10 bases. This CDR3 has 14 amino acids. Germline V gene lookup returns CDR1 MGHDK and CDR2 SYGVNS.

This clonotype was detected a few times. V and J are TRBV10-3 and TRBJ2-2; the D is unclear. Germline CDR1 ENHRY, CDR2 SYGVKD. Trimming left V 7 bases short and J 1 base short, with 10 bases between. CDR3 length equals 14 residues. The CDR3 sequence is CAIKARQNTGELFF. In DNA, the CDR3 is TGTGCCATCAAGGCCCGGCAGAACACCGGGGAGCTGTTTTTT.

This clonotype was observed a few times. The chain joins TRBV12-3 or TRBV12-4 to TRBJ2-1; 7 nucleotides align to TRBD1. Unmatched junction bases numbered 12, after V lost 10 bases and J lost 6 bases. This CDR3 has 14 amino acids. The DNA for the CDR3 is TGTGCCACTCAAGACAGGGAGACGGGCAATGAGCAGTTCTTC. This translates into CATQDRETGNEQFF.

This clonotype was seen repeatedly, ten times or more. The V gene is TRBV11-2, the J gene TRBJ1-1; 9 nucleotides agree with TRBD1. The CDR3 covers 16 residues. The V gene's germline CDR1 is SGHAT and CDR2 FQNNGV. V gave up 3 bases and J gave up 3 bases; unmatched junction bases: 8. CDR3 protein: CASSFFGGQGYTEAFF. The CDR3 coding sequence is TGTGCCAGCAGCTTCTTCGGGGGACAGGGATACACTGAAGCTTTCTTT.

This clonotype was counted only a few times. The chain is built from TRBV7-2 and TRBJ2-1, with D perhaps matching TRBD1 or TRBD2 (6 bases each). Trimming pared 0 bases from V and 5 bases from J, leaving 14 bases between. The CDR3 length is 16 residues. Per germline, CDR1 SGHTA and CDR2 FQGNSA. CDR3 bases: TGTGCCAGCAGCTTAGCGGGGGGCTCCGTAAACAATGAGCAGTTCTTC. Protein sequence: CASSLAGGSVNNEQFF.

This clonotype showed up just a few times. The chain couples TRBV5-1 to TRBJ1-1; possible D gene TRBD1, 6 bases. V was clipped by 4 bases and J by 8 bases, with 18 bases between them. CDR3 length: 14 amino acids. Germline values: CDR1 SGHRS, CDR2 YFSETQ. The CDR3 here is CASSQTIGTPEAFF. In DNA form, the CDR3 reads TGCGCCAGCAGCCAGACGATCGGGACACCCGAAGCTTTCTTT.

This chain links TRBV6-1 with TRBJ1-6; 7 nucleotides agree with TRBD1. CDR3 size: 14 residues. After removal of 3 bases from V and 7 bases from J, the junction contained 3 bases not matched to a gene. The germline gives CDR1 MNHNS, CDR2 SASEGT. Here the CDR3 DNA reads TGTGCCAGCAGTGAGGCAGGGGGGAATTCACCCCTCCACTTT. It encodes CASSEAGGNSPLHF.

This clonotype has a handful of counts. The CDR3 DNA reads TGTGCCAGCAGCTTAGCGGTGCTAGCGGGCACCGGGGAGCTGTTTTTT. Protein sequence: CASSLAVLAGTGELFF. This sequence joins TRBV7-8 and TRBJ2-2; 8 bases align to TRBD2. The germline CDR1 and CDR2 sequences are SGHVS and FQNEAQ. This CDR3 is 16 amino acids long. V was clipped by 0 bases and J by 4 bases; unmatched bases: 4.

This clonotype has only a few counts. The rearrangement links TRBV7-6 to TRBJ1-3; D is perhaps TRBD1 (6 bases). Germline loops: CDR1 SGHVS, CDR2 FNYEAQ. The CDR3 has 16 residues. Trimming took off 1 base at V and 4 bases at J, with 14 bases between the two ends. The CDR3 nucleotides are TGTGCCAGCAGCTTAGAGGGGGGACCCCGGGGAAACACCATATATTTT. It is translated as CASSLEGGPRGNTIYF. Filled out from reference TRBV7-6 and TRBJ1-3, the complete variable domain reads GAGVSQSPRYKVTKRGQDVALRCDPISGHVSLYWYRQALGQGPEFLTYFNYEAQQDKSGLPNDRFSAERPEGSISTLTIQRTEQRDSAMYRCASSLEGGPRGNTIYFGEGSWLTVV.